Shown below are 6 T cell receptor beta chains from a single sample sequenced in a study of cytomegalovirus exposure and HLA in healthy donors. Researchers ran the PCR with 60 Vbeta and 13 Jbeta primers. The assay was immunoSEQ multiplex PCR, and TCRdb's table has in-frame clones only and misses some. The sample spans 65,000 to 90,000 clones; the ten largest clones claim roughly 2.3%. The material sequenced was PBMCs. These receptor sequences come from a female donor in good health and CMV-seropositive.

This chain joins TRBV4-2 and TRBJ1-1, with TRBD1 matching 10 bases. Germline loops: CDR1 LGHNA, CDR2 YNFKEQ. This CDR3 region has 14 residues. With 2 bases clipped from V and 6 bases from J, the junction kept 3 bases outside the gene matches. The CDR3 spells CASSQPTGGPEAFF. Written as DNA, the CDR3 is TGTGCCAGCAGCCAACCGACAGGGGGCCCTGAAGCTTTCTTT.

This rearrangement joins TRBV2 to TRBJ1-4; D perhaps matches TRBD1 (6 bases). This CDR3 is built from 17 residues. CDR1 is SNHLY and CDR2 is FYNNEI in the germline V gene. The V end was cut by 3 bases, the J end by 3 bases, with 17 bases between. This CDR3 reads CASSERGHPPPNEKLFF. CDR3 bases: TGTGCCAGCAGTGAGAGGGGACACCCGCCCCCTAATGAAAAACTGTTTTTT.

This chain connects TRBV30 to TRBJ2-2; 7 nucleotides align to TRBD2. V was clipped by 0 bases and J by 6 bases; unmatched bases: 1. The CDR3 loop spans 13 amino acids. Germline V lookup: CDR1 GTSNPN, CDR2 SVGIG (reference sequence). The CDR3 DNA reads TGTGCCTGGAGTGTACTAGCGTCCGGGGAGCTGTTTTTT. This sequence encodes CAWSVLASGELFF.

The V gene is TRBV6-1, the J gene TRBJ1-2, with D tentatively TRBD1 (6 bases). The V gene lost 5 bases and the J gene lost 4 bases, with 14 bases spanning the gap. The CDR3 sequence is 14 residues long. The V gene's germline CDR1 is MNHNS and CDR2 SASEGT. The CDR3 nucleotides read TGTGCCAGCAGTCCTACAGGGCCGGGCTATGGCTACACCTTC. Protein: CASSPTGPGYGYTF.

The chain is built from TRBV5-1 and TRBJ2-3; 10 bases map to TRBD1. CDR1 and CDR2 (germline): SGHRS, YFSETQ. Unmatched junction bases numbered 6, after V lost 6 bases and J lost 2 bases. The length of the CDR3 is 15 residues. Here the CDR3 DNA reads TGCGCCAGCACCCCGGGACAGGGGAACACAGATACGCAGTATTTT. Its translation: CASTPGQGNTDTQYF.

The V gene is TRBV6-6, the J gene TRBJ2-6, with D possibly TRBD1 on 5 matching bases. CDR3 size: 15 residues. The germline V gene has CDR1 MNHNY and CDR2 SVGAGI (reference sequence). Trimming pared 8 bases from V and 1 base from J, leaving 12 bases between. In DNA, the CDR3 is TGTGCCAGCGTAGCAGGGCTTTCTGGGGCCAACGTCCTGACTTTC. The encoded protein is CASVAGLSGANVLTF.